This entry lists 28 T cell receptor beta chains sequenced from one sample in a study of cytotoxic CD8 clonotypes in ibrutinib-treated CLL. TCRdb's table, derived via immunoSEQ multiplex PCR, lists solely in-frame clones and lacks some. The sample includes about 270,000 clones, around 77% of them seen just once. The source material was PBMCs, sampled at disease progression, from a patient treated with ibrutinib. Source of these receptors: a human donor with chronic lymphocytic leukemia.

The chain combines TRBV11-2 with TRBJ2-1, with 8 bases identical to TRBD2. CDR3 length equals 15 residues. The J segment lost 8 bases and the V segment lost 3 bases, leaving 9 bases of the junction unmatched. Germline CDR1 reads SGHAT; CDR2 reads FQNNGV. The CDR3 nucleotides read TGTGCCAGCAGCTTGGAAGGACTAGCTAGGTATGAGCAGTTCTTC. Translating it yields CASSLEGLARYEQFF.

In nucleotides, the CDR3 is TGTGCCAGCAGCCAAGTCAGGGGCGGGGAGCAGTTCTTC. Its protein product is CASSQVRGGEQFF. The J gene is TRBJ2-1, the V gene TRBV14; possible D gene TRBD1, 6 bases. This CDR3 region has 13 residues. V was cut by 1 base and J by 10 bases, with 11 bases left in between. From germline, CDR1 is SGHDN and CDR2 FVKESK.

The rearrangement uses TRBV2 and TRBJ1-1; TRBD1 is a possible D gene (5 bases). CDR1 and CDR2 (germline): SNHLY, FYNNEI. Trimming left V 7 bases short and J 0 bases short, with 9 bases between. CDR3 length: 13 residues. Written as DNA, the CDR3 is TGTGCCAGCAAAAAGGGGATGAACACTGAAGCTTTCTTT. As protein: CASKKGMNTEAFF.

This clone was counted only a few times. V and J are TRBV10-2 and TRBJ2-1; D is unclear. The germline CDR1 and CDR2 sequences are WSHSY and SAAADI. The CDR3 length is 10 residues. Trimming removed 8 bases at V and 10 bases at J, with 9 bases between. CDR3 sequence: CASGVLEQFF. The CDR3 DNA is TGCGCCAGCGGTGTTTTGGAGCAGTTCTTC.

The V and J genes are TRBV29-1 and TRBJ2-7, with D tentatively TRBD1 (6 bases). V lost 1 base and J lost 0, with 19 bases in between. Germline CDR1 is SQVTM and CDR2 is ANQGSEA. The CDR3 covers 17 residues. The CDR3 DNA reads TGCAGCGTTGAAGGGGTTTCAGGGGAAAAGAGCTCCTACGAGCAGTACTTC. Protein: CSVEGVSGEKSSYEQYF.

The V gene is TRBV10-3, the J gene TRBJ2-1; 11 nucleotides align to TRBD2. The junction had 9 bases not matched to a gene; V was cut back by 6 bases and J by 5 bases. Germline CDR1 ENHRY, CDR2 SYGVKD. The CDR3 consists of 16 residues. CDR3 in DNA: TGTGCCATCAGCCGAGTAGCGGGGGGGTGGGACAATGAGCAGTTCTTC. Residues: CAISRVAGGWDNEQFF.

This chain links TRBV28 with TRBJ2-2; 9 bases are a match to TRBD1. Trimming at V came to 3 bases and at J to 1 base, leaving 12 bases not matched to a gene. The CDR3 sequence is 19 residues long. CDR1 and CDR2 (germline): MDHEN, SYDVKM. CDR3 sequence (DNA): TGTGCCAGCAGTTTCGGGAGCGTCGGGACAGGGAGGAACACCGGGGAGCTGTTTTTT. This codes for CASSFGSVGTGRNTGELFF. Variable domain in full (rest from reference TRBV28 and TRBJ2-2): DVKVTQSSRYLVKRTGEKVFLECVQDMDHENMFWYRQDPGLGLRLIYFSYDVKMKEKGDIPEGYSVSREKKERFSLILESASTNQTSMYLCASSFGSVGTGRNTGELFFGEGSRLTVL.

This sequence joins TRBV6-6 and TRBJ2-7, with TRBD1 matching 8 bases. The V gene's germline CDR1 is MNHNY and CDR2 SVGAGI (reference sequence). V trimming: 2 bases; J trimming: 0 bases; junction bases outside the gene matches: 3. This CDR3 is 15 amino acids long. The CDR3 DNA reads as TGTGCCAGCAGTTACGGGCAGGGGGCCTCCTACGAGCAGTACTTC. Its translation is CASSYGQGASYEQYF.

The rearrangement uses TRBV13 and TRBJ1-2, with 7 bases matching TRBD1. This CDR3 region has 15 residues. The junction had 14 bases not matched to a gene; V was cut back by 5 bases and J by 8 bases. Germline V CDR1 and CDR2: PRHDT, FYEKMQ (reference sequence). For the CDR3, the DNA is TGTGCCAGCAGCCGGCCGGGACAGAGAGCGGGGGGCTACACCTTC. This gives the protein CASSRPGQRAGGYTF.

V usage is TRBV7-2 and J usage is TRBJ2-7; 8 bases are shared with TRBD2. The germline gives CDR1 SGHTA, CDR2 FQGNSA. V shed 5 bases, J shed 3 bases, and the junction held 6 bases outside the gene matches. The CDR3 contains 14 residues. CDR3 residues: CASSGTRQHYEQYF. The CDR3 DNA sequence: TGTGCCAGCAGCGGGACTAGACAACACTACGAGCAGTACTTC. The variable domain in full, with the rest retrieved from reference TRBV7-2 and TRBJ2-7, is GAGVSQSPSNKVTEKGKDVELRCDPISGHTALYWYRQSLGQGLEFLIYFQGNSAPDKSGLPSDRFSAERTGGSVSTLTIQRTQQEDSAVYLCASSGTRQHYEQYFGPGTRLTVT.

The rearrangement links TRBV20-1 to TRBJ2-1, with unresolved D. The CDR3 totals 9 residues. Germline CDR1 is DFQATT and CDR2 is SNEGSKA (reference sequence). Trimming removed 4 bases from V and 8 bases from J, with 3 bases in between. The CDR3 DNA follows: TGCAGTGCTAACCATGAGCAGTTCTTC. Amino acid sequence: CSANHEQFF.

In its sample, this clone was seen once. The chain is built from TRBV5-6 and TRBJ2-5; maybe TRBD1 (6 bases). CDR1 and CDR2 from the germline V gene are SGHDT and YYEEEE. The CDR3 contains 13 residues. Trimming cost V 0 bases and J 5 bases, with 8 bases left between them. CDR3 bases: TGTGCCAGCAGCTTGGGGGGGCCGGAGACCCAGTACTTC. It translates to CASSLGGPETQYF.

V usage is TRBV7-8 and J usage is TRBJ2-1; weak D call: TRBD1 (6 bases). The CDR3 has 14 amino acids. Germline CDR1 is SGHVS and CDR2 is FQNEAQ. Trimming took off 4 bases at V and 4 bases at J, with 11 bases between the two ends. The CDR3 DNA sequence: TGTGCCAGCAGCTATTTACAGGGTTACAATGAGCAGTTCTTC. Translated: CASSYLQGYNEQFF.

This clone was counted between two and nine times. The rearrangement uses TRBV6-1 and TRBJ2-1; no reliable D call. Trimming removed 4 bases from V and 6 bases from J, with 19 bases in between. The CDR3 is made up of 16 amino acids. Germline values: CDR1 MNHNS, CDR2 SASEGT. The CDR3, as DNA: TGTGCCAGCAGTGCGAGCTCGCGAGTTTGGGGCAATGAGCAGTTCTTC. Residues: CASSASSRVWGNEQFF.

This chain uses TRBV6-5 with TRBJ2-7; D may be TRBD1 (6 bases). V lost 6 bases and J lost 4, with 19 bases in between. In germline, CDR1 is MNHEY, CDR2 SVGAGI. The CDR3 extends over 15 amino acids. The CDR3 loop reads CASSVRTARPYEQYF. DNA for the CDR3: TGTGCCAGCAGCGTAAGGACAGCACGTCCATACGAGCAGTACTTC.

The rearrangement joins TRBV11-3 to TRBJ2-5; 12 bases are a match to TRBD2. This CDR3 is 16 amino acids long. V shed 7 bases and J 9 bases; nucleotides not matched to a gene: 15. In germline, CDR1 is SGHNT, CDR2 YENEEA. The CDR3 loop reads CASTLGLAGTGGSQYF. The CDR3, as DNA: TGTGCCAGCACGTTGGGACTAGCGGGTACTGGGGGGTCCCAGTACTTC.

The chain combines TRBV4-1 with TRBJ2-3; no clear D. CDR1 and CDR2 from the germline V gene are MGHRA and YSYEKL. The CDR3 runs 17 residues. V lost 0 bases and J lost 0, with 13 bases in between. CDR3 sequence reads: CASSQDSDTASTDTQYF. CDR3 DNA sequence: TGCGCCAGCAGCCAAGATTCAGACACCGCTAGCACAGATACGCAGTATTTT.

The rearrangement links TRBV6-4 to TRBJ1-3; 9 bases fit TRBD1. Germline trimming cut 5 bases from V and 0 bases from J; bases unmatched to any gene: 8. Per the germline V gene, CDR1 is MRHNA and CDR2 is SNTAGT. This CDR3 spans 17 amino acids. The CDR3: CASSQLGQGNSGNTIYF. The CDR3 nucleotides read TGTGCCAGCAGTCAATTAGGACAGGGGAACTCTGGAAACACCATATATTTT.

The chain has TRBV29-1 and TRBJ1-1, with D tentatively TRBD1 (6 bases). The germline V gene encodes CDR1 SQVTM and CDR2 ANQGSEA. CDR3 size: 13 residues. V was clipped by 7 bases and J by 0 bases, with 12 bases between them. The CDR3 loop reads CSATQGMNTEAFF. CDR3 coding DNA: TGCAGCGCTACACAGGGTATGAACACTGAAGCTTTCTTT.

V is TRBV4-1 and J is TRBJ2-7; either TRBD1 or TRBD2 may supply D (7 bases each). The CDR3 runs 15 residues. The ends were cut back, 1 base at V and 5 bases at J, with 15 bases in the middle. The V gene's germline CDR1 is MGHRA and CDR2 YSYEKL. The CDR3 DNA follows: TGCGCCAGCAGCCAAGTTGAGGGGGCGGGGGACGAGCAGTACTTC. Translated, it gives CASSQVEGAGDEQYF.

The chain uses TRBV9 and TRBJ1-2; D is perhaps TRBD1 (5 bases). Germline V lookup: CDR1 SGDLS, CDR2 YYNGEE. V lost 0 bases, J lost 6 bases, and 18 bases lay in between. This CDR3 region has 16 residues. Written as DNA, the CDR3 is TGTGCCAGCAGCGTAGTGCTAGGGGCCGCCGGGGATGGCTACACCTTC. This gives the protein CASSVVLGAAGDGYTF.

The table lists this clone with many counts. The genes are TRBV19 and TRBJ2-7; the D gene is possibly TRBD2 (6 bases). Deletions cut 5 bases from V and 5 bases from J, with 13 bases between. Looked up from germline, CDR1 is LNHDA and CDR2 is SQIVND (reference sequence). This CDR3 has 13 amino acids. As DNA, the CDR3 is TGTGCCAGTAGTCCAGGCGGGGTCCACGAGCAGTACTTC. This encodes CASSPGGVHEQYF.

The chain joins TRBV11-3 to TRBJ2-2; 13 bases agree with TRBD2. This CDR3 has 19 amino acids. CDR1 is SGHNT, CDR2 YENEEA, per germline. The V segment lost 4 bases and the J segment 0 bases; nucleotides outside the gene matches: 8. The DNA of the CDR3 is TGTGCCAGCAGCTCGGGGGGACTAGCGGGATTCCCGAACACCGGGGAGCTGTTTTTT. Its protein product is CASSSGGLAGFPNTGELFF.

This clone was seen a handful of times. The rearrangement joins TRBV5-3 to TRBJ1-5, with D hard to call. TRBV5-3 is an ORF; its function is uncertain. The CDR3 runs to 13 residues. V lost 3 bases, J lost 6 bases, and 10 bases lay in between. CDR3 region: CARSWSGSQPQHF. CDR3 nucleotides: TGTGCCAGAAGCTGGTCGGGATCTCAGCCCCAGCATTTT.

CDR3 loop: CASLRGRGTQYF. CDR3 DNA sequence: TGTGCCAGCCTCCGTGGTCGAGGGACCCAGTACTTC. V is TRBV13 and J is TRBJ2-5, with D unresolved. The CDR3 covers 12 residues. V lost 8 bases and J lost 7, with 14 bases in between. Germline-derived CDR1 and CDR2 are PRHDT and FYEKMQ (reference sequence).

The CDR3 protein is CASTGGADTQYF. Here the CDR3 DNA reads TGTGCCAGCACGGGGGGGGCAGATACGCAGTATTTT. The rearrangement links TRBV9 to TRBJ2-3; 8 positions match TRBD2. The CDR3 spans 12 residues. Germline lookup yields CDR1 SGDLS and CDR2 YYNGEE. V lost 6 bases, J lost 4 bases, and 1 base stayed unmatched.

Points on this clone: The DNA is omitted, as the CDR3 cannot be located on it reliably, and the CDR3 follows TCRdb's listing. The chain employs TRBV21-1 and TRBJ2-5. TRBV21-1 is a documented pseudogene. The CDR3 is 16 amino acids long, termini counted. The CDR3 loop reads CASSKVGTGAGKTQYF.

The CDR3 coding sequence is TGTGCCAGCAGGGACGGGACAGGCATCTATGGCTACACCTTC. Encoded protein: CASRDGTGIYGYTF. V and J are TRBV7-9 and TRBJ1-2; 8 positions match TRBD1. This CDR3 has 14 residues. CDR1 is SEHNR and CDR2 is FQNEAQ in the germline V gene (reference sequence). J lost 4 bases, V lost 6 bases, and 7 bases had no gene match. The full variable domain, its missing parts supplied by reference TRBV7-9 and TRBJ1-2, is DTGVSQNPRHKITKRGQNVTFRCDPISEHNRLYWYRQTLGQGPEFLTYFQNEAQLEKSRLLSDRFSAERPKGSFSTLEIQRTEQGDSAMYLCASRDGTGIYGYTFGSGTRLTVV.